These 12 T cell receptor beta chains share one sample of origin, sequenced in a study of cytomegalovirus exposure and HLA in healthy donors. A multiplex PCR was run with 60 Vbeta primers and 13 Jbeta primers. The data were produced by immunoSEQ multiplex PCR, yet TCRdb's version contains in-frame clones alone and is incomplete. The sample includes roughly 150,000 clones, around 67% of them seen just once. The material sequenced was PBMCs. The receptors were sampled from a young woman in good health and CMV-seronegative.

This sequence joins TRBV30 and TRBJ2-7; possible D gene TRBD2, 7 bases. The length of the CDR3 is 13 residues. Trimming removed 2 bases from V and 6 bases from J, with 14 bases in between. Germline V gives CDR1 GTSNPN, CDR2 SVGIG (reference sequence). CDR3 in amino acids: CAWSRRGAPEQYV. CDR3 nucleotide sequence: TGTGCCTGGAGTCGTCGGGGGGCGCCCGAGCAGTACGTC.

Points on this clone: One junction end disagrees with the germline gene, perhaps due to a read error. The chain couples TRBV6-5 to TRBJ2-5; TRBD2 is a possible D gene (5 bases). Germline CDR1 MNHEY, CDR2 SVGAGI. This CDR3 has 13 residues. CDR3 coding DNA: TGTGCCAGCAGTACGGGGATGAGGGTCGTCTCGAACTTC. Its translation is CASSTGMRVVSNF.

This clone was counted a single time. The genes are TRBV10-3 and TRBJ1-1; perhaps TRBD1 as D (5 bases). This CDR3 region has 11 residues. V was trimmed by 0 bases and J by 10 bases, leaving 6 bases between them. Germline V lookup: CDR1 ENHRY, CDR2 SYGVKD. The chain's CDR3 is CAISESGVAFF. The CDR3 region has the DNA TGTGCCATCAGTGAGTCAGGGGTAGCTTTCTTT.

The chain employs TRBV6-5 and TRBJ2-7; D uncertain. The V gene lost 6 bases and the J gene lost 3 bases, with 18 bases spanning the gap. This CDR3 region has 15 residues. Germline CDR1 is MNHEY and CDR2 is SVGAGI. CDR3 in amino acids: CASSPTTASYYEQYV. As DNA, the CDR3 is TGTGCCAGCAGCCCTACTACCGCCTCCTACTACGAGCAGTACGTC.

The J gene is TRBJ1-2, the V gene TRBV5-6; D is unresolved. In germline, CDR1 is SGHDT, CDR2 YYEEEE. The length of the CDR3 is 15 residues. Trimming left V 0 bases short and J 7 bases short, with 16 bases between. Here the CDR3 DNA reads TGTGCCAGCAGCTTGGTTTCTTTTGTGGCTTTTGGCTACACCTTC. This sequence encodes CASSLVSFVAFGYTF.

This clone came up a few times. The J gene is TRBJ2-1, the V gene TRBV14, with 9 positions matching TRBD2. The V and J ends lost 4 bases and 7 bases, in that order; junction bases with no gene match: 5. CDR3 length equals 14 residues. The germline V gene has CDR1 SGHDN and CDR2 FVKESK. The CDR3 loop is CASSRGGAINEQFF. CDR3 in DNA: TGTGCCAGCAGCCGCGGGGGGGCCATTAATGAGCAGTTCTTC.

The rearrangement links TRBV9 to TRBJ2-3; 8 positions agree with TRBD1. V lost 0 bases to trimming and J lost 2 bases; unmatched junction nucleotides: 8. CDR1 is SGDLS and CDR2 is YYNGEE in the germline V gene. The CDR3 spans 17 residues. CDR3 nucleotide sequence: TGTGCCAGCAGCGTAGATCAGGACAGGGTATACACAGATACGCAGTATTTT. This gives the protein CASSVDQDRVYTDTQYF.

V and J are TRBV14 and TRBJ2-2, with D perhaps matching TRBD1 (5 bases). The germline gives CDR1 SGHDN, CDR2 FVKESK. The CDR3 has 16 amino acids. Trimming stripped 0 bases from V and 6 bases from J, with 14 bases between. The CDR3 loop reads CASSQERGEGAGELFF. The CDR3, as DNA: TGTGCCAGCAGCCAAGAGCGAGGAGAAGGGGCCGGGGAGCTGTTTTTT. Full variable domain (missing parts from reference TRBV14 and TRBJ2-2): EAGVTQFPSHSVIEKGQTVTLRCDPISGHDNLYWYRRVMGKEIKFLLHFVKESKQDESGMPNNRFLAERTGGTYSTLKVQPAELEDSGVYFCASSQERGEGAGELFFGEGSRLTVL.

The chain recombines TRBV7-9 with TRBJ2-7; 7 bases match TRBD1. The CDR3 consists of 16 residues. CDR1 and CDR2 (germline): SEHNR, FQNEAQ (reference sequence). With V trimmed by 6 bases and J by 6 bases, 17 bases remained unmatched. The CDR3 DNA follows: TGTGCCAGCAGTTCCTCGACAGGGATGGGGGTGGCCGAGCAGTACTTC. It specifies CASSSSTGMGVAEQYF.

The chain joins TRBV19 to TRBJ2-3, with TRBD2 identical over 7 bases. The CDR3 totals 17 residues. Looked up from germline, CDR1 is LNHDA and CDR2 is SQIVND (reference sequence). V dropped 3 bases and J dropped 1; count of bases not matched to a gene: 10. Here the CDR3 DNA reads TGTGCCAGTAGTATGGACCCAGGGCTAGCGGGCACAGATACGCAGTATTTT. Translated, it gives CASSMDPGLAGTDTQYF.

This chain links TRBV7-9 with TRBJ2-7; no clear D. Trimming cost V 4 bases and J 2 bases, with 9 bases left between them. This CDR3 has 13 amino acids. Germline V gene lookup returns CDR1 SEHNR and CDR2 FQNEAQ (reference sequence). The CDR3 DNA reads TGTGCCAGCAGCTACCCCTCTACCTACGAGCAGTACTTC. Protein: CASSYPSTYEQYF.

This clone occurred a few times. Other nucleotide sequences in the sample specify the same CDR3. The V and J genes are TRBV5-1 and TRBJ2-3; D possibly corresponds to TRBD2 (6 bases). The germline gives CDR1 SGHRS, CDR2 YFSETQ. V was pared by 5 bases and J by 2 bases, with 12 bases between. This CDR3 region has 14 residues. The CDR3 sequence: CASRGGADTDTQYF. CDR3 bases: TGCGCCAGCAGGGGCGGGGCCGACACAGATACGCAGTATTTT.